This T cell receptor beta chain was retrieved from a study of cytomegalovirus exposure and HLA in healthy donors. Germline loops: CDR1 ENHRY, CDR2 SYGVKD. This CDR3 has 13 residues. V was pared by 6 bases and J by 8 bases, with 5 bases of the junction left unmatched. A note on this clone: Its antigen is unidentified.

With 60 Vbeta and 13 Jbeta primers, the PCR was carried out. TCRdb keeps only in-frame clones here, not all; method: immunoSEQ multiplex PCR. The table records about 160,000 clones, about 72% of them present only once. Points from the study as a whole: Available immune exposure information covered CMV serostatus only.

The chain recombines TRBV10-3 with TRBJ1-4; 8 bases align to TRBD1. The clonotype originates from a man between 45 and 60 years old in good health and CMV-seropositive. Sequenced: PBMCs. CDR3 bases: TGTGCCATCAGGCAGGGGGCAGGGGAAAAACTGTTTTTT. This sequence encodes CAIRQGAGEKLFF.